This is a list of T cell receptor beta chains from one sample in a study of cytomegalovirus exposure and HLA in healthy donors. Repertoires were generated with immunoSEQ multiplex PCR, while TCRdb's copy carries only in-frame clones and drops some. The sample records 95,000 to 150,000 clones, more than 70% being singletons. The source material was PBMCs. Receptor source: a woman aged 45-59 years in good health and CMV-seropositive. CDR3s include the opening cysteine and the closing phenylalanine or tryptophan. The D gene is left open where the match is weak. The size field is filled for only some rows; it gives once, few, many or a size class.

CDR3aa: CASSIWGGDTQYF; CDR3nt: TGTGCCAGCAGCATCTGGGGGGGAGATACGCAGTATTTT; v_gene: TRBV7-3; d_gene: TRBD2; j_gene: TRBJ2-3; abundance: -
CDR3aa: CAISETPNVGEQYF; CDR3nt: TGTGCCATCAGTGAGACACCCAATGTTGGTGAGCAGTACTTC; v_gene: TRBV10-3; d_gene: -; j_gene: TRBJ2-7; abundance: -
CDR3aa: CASRDRGPGPYEQYF; CDR3nt: TGTGCCAGCAGGGACAGGGGGCCGGGCCCCTACGAGCAGTACTTC; v_gene: TRBV14; d_gene: TRBD1; j_gene: TRBJ2-7; abundance: -
CDR3aa: CASSEISGGPGELFF; CDR3nt: TGTGCCAGCAGTGAAATTAGCGGGGGTCCCGGGGAGCTGTTTTTT; v_gene: TRBV2; d_gene: TRBD2; j_gene: TRBJ2-2; abundance: -
CDR3aa: CASSGADRGYGYTF; CDR3nt: TGTGCCAGCAGCGGCGCGGACAGGGGGTATGGCTACACCTTC; v_gene: TRBV5-4; d_gene: TRBD1; j_gene: TRBJ1-2; abundance: once
CDR3aa: CASSHDREVYEQYF; CDR3nt: TGTGCCAGCAGCCACGACAGGGAGGTATACGAGCAGTACTTC; v_gene: TRBV7-9; d_gene: -; j_gene: TRBJ2-7; abundance: -
CDR3aa: CASSQGQGGSYNEQFF; CDR3nt: TGCGCCAGCAGCCAAGGACAGGGGGGTTCCTACAATGAGCAGTTCTTC; v_gene: TRBV4-1; d_gene: TRBD1; j_gene: TRBJ2-1; abundance: once
CDR3aa: CASSYGHRSNQPQHF; CDR3nt: TGTGCCAGCAGCTACGGACATCGGAGCAATCAGCCCCAGCATTTT; v_gene: TRBV5-8; d_gene: -; j_gene: TRBJ1-5; abundance: few
CDR3aa: CASSELAGASYNEQFF; CDR3nt: TGTGCCAGCAGCGAGCTAGCGGGAGCCTCCTACAATGAGCAGTTCTTC; v_gene: TRBV5-4; d_gene: TRBD2; j_gene: TRBJ2-1; abundance: -
CDR3aa: CASSEARTGHTDTQYF; CDR3nt: TGTGCCAGCAGTGAGGCCCGGACAGGGCACACAGATACGCAGTATTTT; v_gene: TRBV6-4; d_gene: TRBD1; j_gene: TRBJ2-3; abundance: few
CDR3aa: CASSGQGAGANVLTF; CDR3nt: TGTGCCAGCAGCGGGCAGGGGGCTGGGGCCAACGTCCTGACTTTC; v_gene: TRBV5-4; d_gene: TRBD1; j_gene: TRBJ2-6; abundance: -
CDR3aa: CASSPRQGGYGYTF; CDR3nt: TGTGCCAGCAGCCCCAGACAGGGGGGCTATGGCTACACCTTC; v_gene: TRBV14; d_gene: TRBD1; j_gene: TRBJ1-2; abundance: -
CDR3aa: CASGLVSGRVKNIQYF; CDR3nt: TGTGCTAGTGGTTTGGTGAGCGGGAGAGTCAAAAACATTCAGTACTTC; v_gene: TRBV12-5; d_gene: TRBD2; j_gene: TRBJ2-4; abundance: -
CDR3aa: CASSQDLVFDREYQPQHF; CDR3nt: TGCGCCAGCAGCCAAGATCTCGTATTCGACAGGGAGTATCAGCCCCAGCATTTT; v_gene: TRBV4-1; d_gene: TRBD1; j_gene: TRBJ1-5; abundance: -
CDR3aa: CASSALATNEKLFF; CDR3nt: TGTGCCAGCAGCGCCCTCGCGACTAATGAAAAACTGTTTTTT; v_gene: TRBV5-6; d_gene: -; j_gene: TRBJ1-4; abundance: once
CDR3aa: CASSERGGGNQPQHF; CDR3nt: TGTGCCAGCAGTGAAAGGGGGGGCGGCAATCAGCCCCAGCATTTT; v_gene: TRBV2; d_gene: -; j_gene: TRBJ1-5; abundance: once
CDR3aa: CASSRTGSNQPQHF; CDR3nt: TGTGCCAGCAGCCGAACAGGGAGCAATCAGCCCCAGCATTTT; v_gene: TRBV6-6; d_gene: -; j_gene: TRBJ1-5; abundance: -
CDR3aa: CAISGGLGLNTEAFF; CDR3nt: TGTGCCATCAGTGGGGGGCTAGGTTTGAACACTGAAGCTTTCTTT; v_gene: TRBV10-3; d_gene: -; j_gene: TRBJ1-1; abundance: -
CDR3aa: CASSFRDRSPVQFF; CDR3nt: TGTGCCAGCAGTTTCCGGGACAGATCACCGGTGCAGTTCTTC; v_gene: TRBV27; d_gene: TRBD1; j_gene: TRBJ2-1; abundance: -
CDR3aa: CAISQQSSGTFYEQYF; CDR3nt: TGTGCCATCAGCCAGCAGTCTAGCGGGACCTTCTACGAGCAGTACTTC; v_gene: TRBV10-3; d_gene: TRBD2; j_gene: TRBJ2-7; abundance: -
CDR3aa: CASSIGAVPTGELFF; CDR3nt: TGTGCCAGTAGTATCGGCGCGGTGCCCACCGGGGAGCTGTTTTTT; v_gene: TRBV19; d_gene: -; j_gene: TRBJ2-2; abundance: -
CDR3aa: CARVPARQMNTEAFF; CDR3nt: TGTGCCAGAGTCCCCGCCCGACAGATGAACACTGAAGCTTTCTTT; v_gene: TRBV5-3; d_gene: -; j_gene: TRBJ1-1; abundance: -
CDR3aa: CASSLRQGETQYF; CDR3nt: TGTGCCAGCAGCTTGAGGCAGGGGGAGACCCAGTACTTC; v_gene: TRBV5-4; d_gene: -; j_gene: TRBJ2-5; abundance: few
CDR3aa: CASSWGALDGYTF; CDR3nt: TGCGCCAGCAGCTGGGGCGCCCTGGATGGCTACACCTTC; v_gene: TRBV5-1; d_gene: -; j_gene: TRBJ1-2; abundance: -
CDR3aa: CASSLAGGASYEQYF; CDR3nt: TGTGCCAGCAGCTTAGCGGGTGGGGCCTCCTACGAGCAGTACTTC; v_gene: TRBV7-2; d_gene: -; j_gene: TRBJ2-7; abundance: -
CDR3aa: CASSSDPGVQPQHF; CDR3nt: TGTGCCAGCAGCTCAGACCCAGGGGTTCAGCCCCAGCATTTT; v_gene: TRBV5-8; d_gene: -; j_gene: TRBJ1-5; abundance: -
CDR3aa: CASSSLGTLNTEAFF; CDR3nt: TGTGCCAGCTCTAGCCTGGGGACACTGAACACTGAAGCTTTCTTT; v_gene: TRBV18; d_gene: -; j_gene: TRBJ1-1; abundance: -
CDR3aa: CASSLEGASGRGYEQYF; CDR3nt: TGTGCCAGCAGCTTAGAGGGGGCTAGCGGGAGGGGCTACGAGCAGTACTTC; v_gene: TRBV7-2; d_gene: TRBD2; j_gene: TRBJ2-7; abundance: -
CDR3aa: CASRASADTQYF; CDR3nt: TGTGCCAGCAGGGCTAGTGCAGATACGCAGTATTTT; v_gene: TRBV7-2; d_gene: -; j_gene: TRBJ2-3; abundance: -
CDR3aa: CAWTGDSSWRAFF; CDR3nt: TGTGCCTGGACCGGCGACAGCTCGTGGCGGGCTTTCTTT; v_gene: TRBV30; d_gene: -; j_gene: TRBJ1-1; abundance: -
CDR3aa: CASSRTSGIFKNIQYF; CDR3nt: TGTGCCAGCAGCCGGACTAGCGGGATATTCAAAAACATTCAGTACTTC; v_gene: TRBV2; d_gene: TRBD2; j_gene: TRBJ2-4; abundance: -
CDR3aa: CASSRLGSTNEKLFF; CDR3nt: TGTGCCAGCTCCAGGTTGGGTTCAACTAATGAAAAACTGTTTTTT; v_gene: TRBV2; d_gene: -; j_gene: TRBJ1-4; abundance: few
CDR3aa: CACRQGGGTDTQYF; CDR3nt: TGTGCCTGTCGCCAGGGAGGGGGCACAGATACGCAGTATTTT; v_gene: TRBV2; d_gene: TRBD2; j_gene: TRBJ2-3; abundance: -
CDR3aa: CAITLRLDSDTQYF; CDR3nt: TGTGCCATCACCCTGAGGCTAGACTCAGATACGCAGTATTTT; v_gene: TRBV10-3; d_gene: -; j_gene: TRBJ2-3; abundance: -
CDR3aa: CAIGGPGTGGEITEAFF; CDR3nt: TGTGCCATTGGGGGGCCCGGGACAGGGGGCGAGATCACTGAAGCTTTCTTT; v_gene: TRBV21-1; d_gene: -; j_gene: TRBJ1-1; abundance: -
CDR3aa: CASSQDQGGGYGYTF; CDR3nt: TGTGCCAGCAGCCAAGATCAAGGGGGCGGCTATGGCTACACCTTC; v_gene: TRBV4-2; d_gene: TRBD1; j_gene: TRBJ1-2; abundance: -
CDR3aa: CASNGGISGTEAFF; CDR3nt: TGTGCCAGCAATGGAGGGATTTCGGGCACTGAAGCTTTCTTT; v_gene: TRBV7-9; d_gene: -; j_gene: TRBJ1-1; abundance: once
CDR3aa: CASSPLTIATARNTEAFF; CDR3nt: TGTGCCAGCAGCCCACTTACGATCGCGACAGCAAGGAACACTGAAGCTTTCTTT; v_gene: TRBV7-6; d_gene: -; j_gene: TRBJ1-1; abundance: -
CDR3aa: CASSVGGQGIYEQYF; CDR3nt: TGTGCCAGCAGCGTAGGGGGACAGGGGATCTACGAGCAGTACTTC; v_gene: TRBV9; d_gene: TRBD1; j_gene: TRBJ2-7; abundance: -
CDR3aa: CAGPRVNTGELFF; CDR3nt: TGTGCCGGGCCCCGAGTCAACACCGGGGAGCTGTTTTTT; v_gene: TRBV30; d_gene: -; j_gene: TRBJ2-2; abundance: -
CDR3aa: CASSVRVNQPQHF; CDR3nt: TGTGCCAGCAGCGTCAGGGTAAATCAGCCCCAGCATTTT; v_gene: TRBV7-2; d_gene: -; j_gene: TRBJ1-5; abundance: -
CDR3aa: CASSLQGINYGYTF; CDR3nt: TGCGCCAGCAGCTTGCAGGGTATCAACTATGGCTACACCTTC; v_gene: TRBV5-1; d_gene: -; j_gene: TRBJ1-2; abundance: -
CDR3aa: CASSQDPSPSGGQETQYF; CDR3nt: TGCGCCAGCAGCCAAGATCCTAGCCCTAGCGGTGGTCAAGAGACCCAGTACTTC; v_gene: TRBV4-3; d_gene: TRBD2; j_gene: TRBJ2-5; abundance: -
CDR3aa: CSVTPRGQGAFF; CDR3nt: TGCAGCGTTACCCCCCGCGGACAGGGGGCTTTCTTT; v_gene: TRBV29-1; d_gene: TRBD1; j_gene: TRBJ1-1; abundance: -
CDR3aa: CAISEPTSGKSDEQYF; CDR3nt: TGTGCCATCAGTGAGCCTACTAGCGGGAAAAGCGACGAGCAGTACTTC; v_gene: TRBV10-3; d_gene: TRBD2; j_gene: TRBJ2-7; abundance: -
CDR3aa: CASSRQGRADTQYF; CDR3nt: TGTGCCAGCAGCCGACAGGGGAGGGCAGATACGCAGTATTTT; v_gene: TRBV7-2; d_gene: -; j_gene: TRBJ2-3; abundance: -
CDR3aa: CASSHSLSVHYEQYF; CDR3nt: TGCGCCAGCAGCCATTCCCTCTCGGTCCACTACGAGCAGTACTTC; v_gene: TRBV4-3; d_gene: -; j_gene: TRBJ2-7; abundance: -
CDR3aa: CASSLRQGVYNSPLHF; CDR3nt: TGTGCCAGCAGCCTGCGACAGGGGGTCTATAATTCACCCCTCCACTTT; v_gene: TRBV7-2; d_gene: TRBD1; j_gene: TRBJ1-6; abundance: -
CDR3aa: CASSLPRNIQYF; CDR3nt: TGTGCCAGCAGCCTTCCTCGGAACATTCAGTACTTC; v_gene: TRBV5-6; d_gene: -; j_gene: TRBJ2-4; abundance: few
CDR3aa: CASSLMTGGGLTEAFF; CDR3nt: TGCGCCAGCAGCTTAATGACAGGGGGCGGGTTAACTGAAGCTTTCTTT; v_gene: TRBV5-1; d_gene: TRBD1; j_gene: TRBJ1-1; abundance: -
CDR3aa: CASSGRDRGHKSPLHF; CDR3nt: TGTGCCAGTAGTGGCCGGGACAGGGGGCATAAGTCACCCCTCCACTTT; v_gene: TRBV19; d_gene: TRBD1; j_gene: TRBJ1-6; abundance: -
CDR3aa: CSVLTGISEAFF; CDR3nt: TGCAGCGTTTTGACTGGAATCTCTGAAGCTTTCTTT; v_gene: TRBV29-1; d_gene: -; j_gene: TRBJ1-1; abundance: few
CDR3aa: CASNPGTGTDTQYF; CDR3nt: TGTGCCAGCAACCCGGGGACTGGCACAGATACGCAGTATTTT; v_gene: TRBV7-9; d_gene: -; j_gene: TRBJ2-3; abundance: -
CDR3aa: CASSLFRKAGGPDEQYF; CDR3nt: TGTGCCAGCAGTTTATTCCGCAAAGCGGGAGGGCCGGACGAGCAGTACTTC; v_gene: TRBV27; d_gene: TRBD2; j_gene: TRBJ2-7; abundance: -
CDR3aa: CASSVDLAYNEQFF; CDR3nt: TGTGCCAGCAGCGTAGATTTAGCCTACAATGAGCAGTTCTTC; v_gene: TRBV9; d_gene: -; j_gene: TRBJ2-1; abundance: -